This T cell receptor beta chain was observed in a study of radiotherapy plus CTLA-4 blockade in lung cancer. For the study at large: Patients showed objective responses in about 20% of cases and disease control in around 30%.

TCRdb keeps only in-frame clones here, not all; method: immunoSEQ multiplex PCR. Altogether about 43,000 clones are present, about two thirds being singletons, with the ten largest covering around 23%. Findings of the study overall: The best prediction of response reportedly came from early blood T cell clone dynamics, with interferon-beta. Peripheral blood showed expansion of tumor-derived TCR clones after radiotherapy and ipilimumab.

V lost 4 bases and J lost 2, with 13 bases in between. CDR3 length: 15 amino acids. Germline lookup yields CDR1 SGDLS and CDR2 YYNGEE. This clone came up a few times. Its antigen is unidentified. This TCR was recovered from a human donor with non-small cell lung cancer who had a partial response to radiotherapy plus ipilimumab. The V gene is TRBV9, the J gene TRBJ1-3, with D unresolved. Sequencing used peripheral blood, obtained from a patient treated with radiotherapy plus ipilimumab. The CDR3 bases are TGTGCCAGCAGCCCTAGAGTGGCAGCTGGAAACACCATATATTTT. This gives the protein CASSPRVAAGNTIYF. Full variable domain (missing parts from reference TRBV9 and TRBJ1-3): DSGVTQTPKHLITATGQRVTLRCSPRSGDLSVYWYQQSLDQGLQFLIQYYNGEERAKGNILERFSAQQFPDLHSELNLSSLELGDSALYFCASSPRVAAGNTIYFGEGSWLTVV.